The rows below give T cell receptor beta chains drawn from one sample of a study of shared clonotypes between healthy human individuals. Produced via immunoSEQ multiplex PCR; TCRdb's table is partial and in-frame only. The repertoire holds 2.5 million or so clones, with around 90% as singletons. Sequenced sample: naive CD4+ T cells sorted from blood. The receptors stem from a man aged 18 to 35 in good health. The CDR3 runs from the conserved cysteine through the conserved F or W. A D gene is named only where the DNA matches it firmly. The size of a clone is reported for some rows only, either as once, few or many, or as a class for expanded clones.

j_call	v_call	clone_size	d_call	cdr3_nt	cdr3_aa
TRBJ2-7	TRBV5-1	.	.	TGCGCCAGCAGCTTGGACAGGGTACTTTCCTACGAGCAGTACTTC	CASSLDRVLSYEQYF
TRBJ1-1	TRBV7-2	.	.	TGTGCCAGCAGCTTAGGGGAGTTCGGGCCCTCCACTGAAGCTTTCTTT	CASSLGEFGPSTEAFF
TRBJ2-3	TRBV2	.	TRBD2	TGTGCCAGCGGGACTAGCGGGGGCCCTAGCACAGATACGCAGTATTTT	CASGTSGGPSTDTQYF
TRBJ1-3	TRBV6-6	once	.	TGTGCCAGCAGTCCCCGGGACTCTGGAAACACCATATATTTT	CASSPRDSGNTIYF
TRBJ2-7	TRBV19	.	TRBD2	TGTGCCAGTAGGGCGGGAGGGACCTACGAGCAGTACTTC	CASRAGGTYEQYF
TRBJ1-1	TRBV6-6	.	.	TGTGCCAGCAGCCGACTTTGGGGCACTGAAGCTTTCTTT	CASSRLWGTEAFF
TRBJ2-3	TRBV6-5	.	.	TGTGCCAGCACCGCTAGGGCGGTGCCCACAGATACGCAGTATTTT	CASTARAVPTDTQYF
TRBJ2-5	TRBV10-3	.	TRBD1	TGTGCCATCAGCCAGACAGGGGGACAAGAGACCCAGTACTTC	CAISQTGGQETQYF
TRBJ1-5	TRBV10-2	.	TRBD1	TGCGCCAGCAGTCGGACAGGTGGAAATCAGCCCCAGCATTTT	CASSRTGGNQPQHF
TRBJ2-7	TRBV4-3	once	.	TGCGCCAGCAGCCAAGTTACGTGGAGCGAGCAGTACTTC	CASSQVTWSEQYF
TRBJ2-1	TRBV11-2	.	.	TGTGCCAGCAGCCAAGTGGGAAGGGAGCAGTTCTTC	CASSQVGREQFF
TRBJ1-5	TRBV7-2	.	TRBD1	TGTGCCAGCAGCGAAATCCCGGGACAGGGGCGCTGGGGGCAGCCCCAGCATTTT	CASSEIPGQGRWGQPQHF
TRBJ2-3	TRBV5-1	.	TRBD2	TGCGCCAGCAGCTTGGGCGGGAGAGACGCAGATACGCAGTATTTT	CASSLGGRDADTQYF
TRBJ2-7	TRBV6-5	.	TRBD2	TGTGCCAGCAGTTCAGCGGGGGGTTACTACGAGCAGTACTTC	CASSSAGGYYEQYF
TRBJ2-2	TRBV4-1	.	.	TGCGCCAGCGGTGCGGTCCTAGGGACACACACCGGGGAGCTGTTTTTT	CASGAVLGTHTGELFF
TRBJ2-3	TRBV7-9	.	.	TGTGCCAGCAGCCTCCGCACAGATACGCAGTATTTT	CASSLRTDTQYF
TRBJ2-1	TRBV6-1	.	TRBD1	TGTGCCAGCAGTGAACCTCCCGGACAGGGCTACAATGAGCAGTTCTTC	CASSEPPGQGYNEQFF
TRBJ1-4	TRBV6-5	once	TRBD1	TGTGCCAGCAGTTACTCTTGGACAGGGGGCGGTGAAAAACTGTTTTTT	CASSYSWTGGGEKLFF
TRBJ2-7	TRBV6-6	.	.	TGTGCCAGCAGTTACCCAGAGGCCGGGTCCTACGAGCAGTACTTC	CASSYPEAGSYEQYF
TRBJ1-5	TRBV19	few	.	TGTGCCAGTAGTACCGACACACGGCAGCCCCAGCATTTT	CASSTDTRQPQHF
TRBJ2-1	TRBV7-8	.	TRBD2	TGTGCCAGCAGCTTAATAAGGACTAGCGGGTTTTACAATGAGCAGTTCTTC	CASSLIRTSGFYNEQFF
TRBJ2-3	TRBV11-2	.	.	TGTGCCAGCACCTCGCGGGATACGCAGTATTTT	CASTSRDTQYF
TRBJ2-7	TRBV7-6	.	.	TGTGCCAGCAGCCCCCGGGTTGGAAACAGCGAGCAGTACTTC	CASSPRVGNSEQYF
TRBJ1-2	TRBV7-2	.	.	TGTGCCAGCACCCGACAGGTGTTACCCCTCTATGGCTACACCTTC	CASTRQVLPLYGYTF
TRBJ2-2	TRBV25-1	once	.	TGTGCCAGCAGGAGGGTGGACACCGGGGAGCTGTTTTTT	CASRRVDTGELFF
TRBJ2-5	TRBV6-5	.	TRBD2	TGTGCCAGCAGTTACACTGCTGGGGGGGGGTGGGAGACCCAGTACTTC	CASSYTAGGGWETQYF
TRBJ1-4	TRBV7-8	.	TRBD1	TGTGCCAGCAGCCCTACCGGGACAGGCGCAACTAATGAAAAACTGTTTTTT	CASSPTGTGATNEKLFF
TRBJ2-7	TRBV2	.	.	TGTGCCAGCACAGGGCACTACGAGCAGTACTTC	CASTGHYEQYF
TRBJ2-1	TRBV19	few	TRBD2	TGTGCCAGTAGTATGCTAGCGGCAAACAATGAGCAGTTCTTC	CASSMLAANNEQFF
TRBJ2-4	TRBV6-5	.	.	TGTGCCAGCAGCGACCTAGCCAAAAACATTCAGTACTTC	CASSDLAKNIQYF
TRBJ2-6	TRBV2	once	TRBD1	TGTGCCAGCGTGGGACAGCCCCCTGGGGCCAACGTCCTGACTTTC	CASVGQPPGANVLTF
TRBJ1-1	TRBV7-8	.	.	TGTGCCAGCAGCCCCAGGACGGTGAACACTGAAGCTTTCTTT	CASSPRTVNTEAFF
TRBJ2-5	TRBV4-2	.	TRBD2	TGTGCCAGCAGCCAAAGACCGGGACTAGCGGGGGGGGAGGAGACCCAGTACTTC	CASSQRPGLAGGEETQYF
TRBJ1-5	TRBV6-1	.	.	TGTGCCAGCCTGACAGTTAGCAATCAGCCCCAGCATTTT	CASLTVSNQPQHF
TRBJ2-5	TRBV5-1	.	.	TGCGCCAGCAGCTTGGCCGGGAATCGGGAGACCCAGTACTTC	CASSLAGNRETQYF
TRBJ2-2	TRBV5-1	once	TRBD2	TGCGCCAGCACCATGACTAGCGGGCGCTCGACCGGGGAGCTGTTTTTT	CASTMTSGRSTGELFF
TRBJ1-5	TRBV6-5	.	.	TGTGCCAGCAGTCCACTGGTTAATCAGCCCCAGCATTTT	CASSPLVNQPQHF
TRBJ1-1	TRBV5-4	.	.	TGTGCCAGCACCAGGGAAATGAACACTGAAGCTTTCTTT	CASTREMNTEAFF
TRBJ2-3	TRBV7-9	.	TRBD2	TGTGCCAGCAGCTTAGACGTGGGAGGGTCGACAGATACGCAGTATTTT	CASSLDVGGSTDTQYF
TRBJ1-2	TRBV30	.	.	TGTGCCTGGAGTGTATTCCGCGAATATGGCTACACCTTC	CAWSVFREYGYTF
TRBJ1-2	TRBV30	.	TRBD1	TGTGCCTGGAGTCCGTCACAGGGGAAATATGGCTACACCTTC	CAWSPSQGKYGYTF
TRBJ1-3	TRBV9	.	.	TGTGCCAGCAGCCGCGGGGTAGCTGGAAACACCATATATTTT	CASSRGVAGNTIYF
TRBJ2-7	TRBV6-5	.	.	TGTGCCAGCAGACTGATTGGGGCGTCCTACGAGCAGTACTTC	CASRLIGASYEQYF
TRBJ2-2	TRBV5-4	.	TRBD2	TGTGCCAGCAGCCCCGGGACTAGCGGGTACACCGGGGAGCTGTTTTTT	CASSPGTSGYTGELFF
TRBJ1-1	TRBV5-6	.	.	TGTGCCAGCAGCTTGGCCCCTCAGGCGAACACTGAAGCTTTCTTT	CASSLAPQANTEAFF
TRBJ2-2	TRBV5-1	.	TRBD1	TGCGCCAGCAGAGGACAGGGACTCACCGGGGAGCTGTTTTTT	CASRGQGLTGELFF
TRBJ2-5	TRBV7-9	.	TRBD1	TGTGCCAGCAGCTATGGGACAGTCCAAGAGACCCAGTACTTC	CASSYGTVQETQYF
TRBJ2-7	TRBV6-5	few	TRBD1	TGTGCCAGCAGTTACGACAGGGCCACCTACGAGCAGTACTTC	CASSYDRATYEQYF
TRBJ2-3	TRBV7-9	.	TRBD1	TGTGCCAGCAGCCCAAGGGGGCCAGATACGCAGTATTTT	CASSPRGPDTQYF
TRBJ2-2	TRBV5-4	.	TRBD1	TGTGCCACCAGGCGCCAGGGGGCGCATTTTGGGGAGCTGTTTTTT	CATRRQGAHFGELFF
TRBJ2-7	TRBV5-6	.	TRBD2	TGTGCCAGCAGCTACTACGGGACACTTAGCGGGAGGCTGAACCACGAGCAGTACTTC	CASSYYGTLSGRLNHEQYF
TRBJ2-5	TRBV14	.	.	TGTGCCAGCAGCCAAGGAAGAGGACGGCAAGAGACCCAGTACTTC	CASSQGRGRQETQYF
TRBJ1-3	TRBV7-9	.	.	TGTGCCAGCAGCTTAGCAGGGCCCGGAAACACCATATATTTT	CASSLAGPGNTIYF
TRBJ1-3	TRBV2	.	TRBD1	TGTGCCAGCAGGCCGGGACAGGGGGCCGGAAACACCATATATTTT	CASRPGQGAGNTIYF
TRBJ2-2	TRBV7-9	.	.	TGTGCCAGCAGCTTAAAAGGGCCCACCGGGGAGCTGTTTTTT	CASSLKGPTGELFF
TRBJ1-5	TRBV6-5	.	.	TGTGCCAGCAGTTACGCGGAGGTTGATCAGCCCCAGCATTTT	CASSYAEVDQPQHF
TRBJ2-5	TRBV30	few	.	TGTGCCTGGAGTGCCCTCGGAGGGGGTGAGACCCAGTACTTC	CAWSALGGGETQYF
TRBJ2-1	TRBV5-1	.	.	TGCGCCAGCAGCTTGGCCAGGGATCCCTACTCCTACAATGAGCAGTTCTTC	CASSLARDPYSYNEQFF
TRBJ2-7	TRBV28	.	TRBD2	TGTGCCAGCAGCTTAGGGTCTAGCGGGCCGTACGAGCAGTACTTC	CASSLGSSGPYEQYF
TRBJ2-6	TRBV2	.	.	TGTGCCAGCACCAAATCGGCGGGCTCTGGGGCCAACGTCCTGACTTTC	CASTKSAGSGANVLTF